This TCR beta chain emerged from a study of T cell repertoires in cytomegalovirus infection. TCRdb analysed the reads with MiXCR anew, one entry per CDR3 protein. The data contain roughly 150,000 distinct CDR3 sequences, about a sixth of them singletons. The receptor's source is a human donor in good health (CMV status not recorded). Some clones in this sample may be carry-over from other donors' samples. Sequencing used CD8+ T cells from PBMCs.

The CDR3 loop reads CASSATGYENEQYF. As DNA, the CDR3 is TGCGCCAGCAGCGCGACAGGGTATGAGAACGAGCAGTACTTC. The chain combines TRBV5-1 with TRBJ2-7; 7 bases are shared with TRBD1. This CDR3 is built from 14 residues. The J segment lost 5 bases and the V segment lost 4 bases, leaving 9 bases of the junction unmatched. Looked up from germline, CDR1 is SGHRS and CDR2 is YFSETQ.